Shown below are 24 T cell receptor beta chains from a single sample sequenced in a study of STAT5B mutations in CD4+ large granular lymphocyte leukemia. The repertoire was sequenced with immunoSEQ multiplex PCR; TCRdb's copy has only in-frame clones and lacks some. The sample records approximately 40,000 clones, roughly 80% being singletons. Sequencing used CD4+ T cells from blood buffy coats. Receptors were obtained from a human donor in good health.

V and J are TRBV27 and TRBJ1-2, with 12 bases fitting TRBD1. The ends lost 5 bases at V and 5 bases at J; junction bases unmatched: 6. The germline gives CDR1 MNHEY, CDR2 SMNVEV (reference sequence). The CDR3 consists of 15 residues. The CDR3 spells CASSPGTGGFYGYTF. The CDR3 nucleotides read TGTGCCAGCAGTCCCGGGACAGGGGGCTTTTATGGCTACACCTTC.

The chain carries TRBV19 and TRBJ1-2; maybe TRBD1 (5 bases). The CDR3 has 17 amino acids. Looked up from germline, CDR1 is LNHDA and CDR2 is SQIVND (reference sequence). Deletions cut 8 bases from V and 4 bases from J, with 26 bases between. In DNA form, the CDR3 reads TGTGCCAGTGTTGGGGGGTCCCTGACAGCCTCACTCTATGGCTACACCTTC. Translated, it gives CASVGGSLTASLYGYTF.

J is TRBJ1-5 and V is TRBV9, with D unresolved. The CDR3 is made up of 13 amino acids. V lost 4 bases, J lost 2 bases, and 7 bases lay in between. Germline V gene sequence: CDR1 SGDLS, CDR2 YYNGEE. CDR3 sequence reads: CASSRGGNQPQHF. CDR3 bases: TGTGCCAGCAGCCGGGGAGGCAATCAGCCCCAGCATTTT.

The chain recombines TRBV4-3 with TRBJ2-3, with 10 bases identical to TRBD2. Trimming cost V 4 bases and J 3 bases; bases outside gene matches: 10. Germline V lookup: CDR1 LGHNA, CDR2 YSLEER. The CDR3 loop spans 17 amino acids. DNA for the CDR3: TGCGCCAGCAGCCCCTCCCCCAGCGGGGGGGGTACAGATACGCAGTATTTT. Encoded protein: CASSPSPSGGGTDTQYF.

DNA for the CDR3: TGTGCCAGCAGCACACACATAGGATCCGGAAACACCATATATTTT. This gives the protein CASSTHIGSGNTIYF. The V gene is TRBV9, the J gene TRBJ1-3; D ambiguous. This CDR3 region has 15 residues. The V end lost 4 bases, the J end lost 4 bases, and 15 bases lay between the germline ends. The germline V gene has CDR1 SGDLS and CDR2 YYNGEE.

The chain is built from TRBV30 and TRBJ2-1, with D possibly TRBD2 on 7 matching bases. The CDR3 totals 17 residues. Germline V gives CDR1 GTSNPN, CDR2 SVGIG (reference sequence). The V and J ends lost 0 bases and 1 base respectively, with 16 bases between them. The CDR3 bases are TGTGCCTGGAGTGTATCGGAGGGGGGGCGTTCCTACAATGAGCAGTTCTTC. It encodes CAWSVSEGGRSYNEQFF.

This CDR3 is CASSSSGLVNTQYF. CDR3 nucleotides: TGTGCCAGCAGTTCCTCGGGACTAGTAAATACGCAGTATTTT. The chain has TRBV27 and TRBJ2-3; 8 bases map to TRBD2. Trimming cost V 4 bases and J 7 bases; bases outside gene matches: 7. The CDR3 length is 14 residues. Germline lookup yields CDR1 MNHEY and CDR2 SMNVEV (reference sequence).

The CDR3 DNA sequence: TGTGCCATCAGTGAGTCAAGTAGGGTCGGCGAGCAGTACTTC. Protein sequence: CAISESSRVGEQYF. The chain recombines TRBV10-3 with TRBJ2-7; D remains unclear. Germline lookup yields CDR1 ENHRY and CDR2 SYGVKD. Trimming took 0 bases from V and 6 from J, leaving 12 bases between them. The CDR3 spans 14 residues.

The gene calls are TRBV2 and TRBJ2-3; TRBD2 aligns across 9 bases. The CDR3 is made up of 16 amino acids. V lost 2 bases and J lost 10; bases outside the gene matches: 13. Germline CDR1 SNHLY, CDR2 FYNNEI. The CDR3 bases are TGTGCCAGCAGTGAAATCGGGCGGGGGGGCCGGTGGGCGCAGTATTTT. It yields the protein CASSEIGRGGRWAQYF.

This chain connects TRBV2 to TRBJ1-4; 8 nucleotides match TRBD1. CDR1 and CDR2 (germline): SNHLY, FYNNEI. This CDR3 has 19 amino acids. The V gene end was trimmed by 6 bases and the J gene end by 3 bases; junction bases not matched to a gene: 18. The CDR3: CASRASRQGPIPSNEKLFF. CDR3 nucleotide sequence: TGTGCCAGCAGGGCGTCTAGACAGGGGCCCATACCTTCTAATGAAAAACTGTTTTTT.

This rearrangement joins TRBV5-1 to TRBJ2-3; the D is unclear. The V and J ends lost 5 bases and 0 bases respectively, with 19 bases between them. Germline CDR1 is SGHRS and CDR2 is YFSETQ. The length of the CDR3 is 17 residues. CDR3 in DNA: TGCGCCAGCAGGGAGAGGATCCGGACGTCTAGCACAGATACGCAGTATTTT. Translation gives CASRERIRTSSTDTQYF. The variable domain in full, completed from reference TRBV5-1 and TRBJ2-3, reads KAGVTQTPRYLIKTRGQQVTLSCSPISGHRSVSWYQQTPGQGLQFLFEYFSETQRNKGNFPGRFSGRQFSNSRSEMNVSTLELGDSALYLCASRERIRTSSTDTQYFGPGTRLTVL.

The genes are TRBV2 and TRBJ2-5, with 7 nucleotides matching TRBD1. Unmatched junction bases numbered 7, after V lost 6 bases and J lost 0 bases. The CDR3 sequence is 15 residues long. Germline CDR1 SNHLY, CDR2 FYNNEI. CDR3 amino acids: CASSRDSPYQETQYF. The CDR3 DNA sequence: TGTGCCAGCAGCCGGGACAGCCCGTACCAAGAGACCCAGTACTTC.

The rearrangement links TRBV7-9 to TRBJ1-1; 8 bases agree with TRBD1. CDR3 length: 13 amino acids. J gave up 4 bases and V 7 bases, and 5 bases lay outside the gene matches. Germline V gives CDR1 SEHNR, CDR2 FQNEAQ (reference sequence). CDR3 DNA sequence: TGTGCCAGCATCCAGACAGGGGTCACTGAAGCTTTCTTT. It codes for CASIQTGVTEAFF.

In DNA, the CDR3 is TGTGCCAGCAGCTTGGCGGGGAGTCTCTCCTACGAGCAGTACTTC. It codes for CASSLAGSLSYEQYF. The V and J genes are TRBV5-4 and TRBJ2-7; a weak D match, TRBD2 (5 bases). Germline V CDR1 and CDR2: SGHNT, YYREEE (reference sequence). The CDR3 extends over 15 amino acids. V was shortened by 0 bases and J by 0 bases, with 10 bases between the two germline ends.

Here the CDR3 reads CASSLYSQPQHF. The DNA for the CDR3 is TGTGCCAGCAGCTTATATAGTCAGCCCCAGCATTTT. This sequence joins TRBV7-2 and TRBJ1-5, with D unclear. CDR3 length equals 12 residues. Germline assignment: CDR1 SGHTA and CDR2 FQGNSA. Trimming shortened V by 2 bases and J by 6 bases, and 5 bases separated the two germline ends.

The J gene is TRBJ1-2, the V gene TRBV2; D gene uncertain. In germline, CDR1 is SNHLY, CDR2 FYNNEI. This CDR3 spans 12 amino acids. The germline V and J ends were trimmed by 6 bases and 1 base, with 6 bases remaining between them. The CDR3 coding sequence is TGTGCCAGCAGCCGGCTTAACTATGGCTACACCTTC. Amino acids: CASSRLNYGYTF.

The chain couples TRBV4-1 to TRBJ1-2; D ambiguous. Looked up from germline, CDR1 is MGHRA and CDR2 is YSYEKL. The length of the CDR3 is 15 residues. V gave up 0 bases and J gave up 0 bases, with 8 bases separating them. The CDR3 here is CASSQDSSSNYGYTF. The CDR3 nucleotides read TGCGCCAGCAGCCAAGATTCCAGTTCTAACTATGGCTACACCTTC.

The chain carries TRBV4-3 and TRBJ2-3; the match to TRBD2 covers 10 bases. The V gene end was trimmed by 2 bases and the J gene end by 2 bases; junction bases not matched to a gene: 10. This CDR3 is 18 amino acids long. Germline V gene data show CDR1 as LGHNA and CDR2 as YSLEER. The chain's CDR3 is CASSQSPSGGAPTDTQYF. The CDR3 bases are TGCGCCAGCAGCCAAAGTCCAAGCGGGGGGGCACCCACAGATACGCAGTATTTT.

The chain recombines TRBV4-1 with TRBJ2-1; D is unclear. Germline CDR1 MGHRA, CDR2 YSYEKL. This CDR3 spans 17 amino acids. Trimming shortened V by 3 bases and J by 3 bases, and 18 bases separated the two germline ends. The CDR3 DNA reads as TGCGCCAGCAGCCAGCAAACCAACCTGGCGGACTACAATGAGCAGTTCTTC. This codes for CASSQQTNLADYNEQFF.

The CDR3 DNA follows: TGTGCCAGCAGCCCCTATAGCGATAATCCAGATACGCAGTATTTT. This gives the protein CASSPYSDNPDTQYF. The chain combines TRBV9 with TRBJ2-3, with a possible D match to TRBD2 (5 bases). The CDR3 has 15 amino acids. V was pared by 4 bases and J by 4 bases, with 16 bases between. Germline V lookup: CDR1 SGDLS, CDR2 YYNGEE.

The CDR3 here is CASRSGQTYEQYF. As DNA, the CDR3 is TGTGCCAGCAGGTCGGGACAGACCTACGAGCAGTACTTC. The rearrangement links TRBV7-9 to TRBJ2-7, with TRBD1 identical over 7 bases. V gave up 6 bases and J gave up 2 bases; unmatched junction bases: 4. CDR3 size: 13 residues. Germline V gene sequence: CDR1 SEHNR, CDR2 FQNEAQ (reference sequence).

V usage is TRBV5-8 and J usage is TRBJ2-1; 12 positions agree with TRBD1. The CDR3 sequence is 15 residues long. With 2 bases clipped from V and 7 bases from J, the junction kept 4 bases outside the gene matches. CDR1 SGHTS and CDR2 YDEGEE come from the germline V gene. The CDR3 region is CASSFRDRGLNEQFF. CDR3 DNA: TGTGCCAGCAGCTTCCGGGACAGGGGGCTGAATGAGCAGTTCTTC.

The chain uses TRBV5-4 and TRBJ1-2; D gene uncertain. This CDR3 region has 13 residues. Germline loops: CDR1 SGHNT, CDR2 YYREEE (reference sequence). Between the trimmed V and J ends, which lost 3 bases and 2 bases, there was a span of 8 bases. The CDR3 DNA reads TGTGCCAGCAGCTCGCCACGCAACTATGGCTACACCTTC. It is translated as CASSSPRNYGYTF.

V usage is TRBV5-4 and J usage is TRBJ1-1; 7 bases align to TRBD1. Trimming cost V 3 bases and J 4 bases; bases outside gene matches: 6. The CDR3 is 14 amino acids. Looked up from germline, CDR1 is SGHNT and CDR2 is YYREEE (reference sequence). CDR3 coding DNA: TGTGCCAGCAGCTCCCGACAGGGTGTCACTGAAGCTTTCTTT. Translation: CASSSRQGVTEAFF.